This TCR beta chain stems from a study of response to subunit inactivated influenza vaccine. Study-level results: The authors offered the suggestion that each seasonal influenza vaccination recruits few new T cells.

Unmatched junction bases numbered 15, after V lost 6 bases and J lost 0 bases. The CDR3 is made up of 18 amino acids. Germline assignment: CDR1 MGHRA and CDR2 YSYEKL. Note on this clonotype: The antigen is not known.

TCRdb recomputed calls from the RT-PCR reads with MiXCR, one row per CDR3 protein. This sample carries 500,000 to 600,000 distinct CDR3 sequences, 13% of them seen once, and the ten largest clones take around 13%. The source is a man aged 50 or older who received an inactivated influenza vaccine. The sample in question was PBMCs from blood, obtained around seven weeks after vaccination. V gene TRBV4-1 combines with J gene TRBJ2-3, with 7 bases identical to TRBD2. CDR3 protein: CASSYSPGLAVSTDTQYF. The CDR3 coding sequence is TGCGCCAGCAGTTACTCCCCCGGTCTAGCGGTTAGCACAGATACGCAGTATTTT.